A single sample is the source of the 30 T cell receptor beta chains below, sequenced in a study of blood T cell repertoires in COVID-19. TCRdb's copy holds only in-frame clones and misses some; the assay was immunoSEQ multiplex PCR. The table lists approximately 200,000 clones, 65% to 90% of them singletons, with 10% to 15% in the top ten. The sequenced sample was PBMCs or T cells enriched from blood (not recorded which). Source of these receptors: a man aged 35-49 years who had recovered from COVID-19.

CDR3 DNA sequence: TGTGCCAGCAGTCCCGGGACTAGCGGTAAAAACATTCAGTACTTC. It translates to CASSPGTSGKNIQYF. V and J are TRBV27 and TRBJ2-4, with 11 positions matching TRBD2. The CDR3 runs to 15 residues. Trimming took 5 bases from V and 4 from J; bases not matched to a gene: 4. The germline V gene encodes CDR1 MNHEY and CDR2 SMNVEV (reference sequence).

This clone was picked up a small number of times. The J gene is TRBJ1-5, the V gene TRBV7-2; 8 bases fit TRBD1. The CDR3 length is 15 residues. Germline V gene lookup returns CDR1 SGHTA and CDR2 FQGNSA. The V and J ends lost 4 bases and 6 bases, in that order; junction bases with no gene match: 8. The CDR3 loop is CASSSHRTGTQPQHF. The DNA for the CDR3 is TGTGCCAGCAGCTCCCACAGGACAGGGACTCAGCCCCAGCATTTT. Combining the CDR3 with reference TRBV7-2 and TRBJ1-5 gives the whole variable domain GAGVSQSPSNKVTEKGKDVELRCDPISGHTALYWYRQSLGQGLEFLIYFQGNSAPDKSGLPSDRFSAERTGGSVSTLTIQRTQQEDSAVYLCASSSHRTGTQPQHFGDGTRLSIL.

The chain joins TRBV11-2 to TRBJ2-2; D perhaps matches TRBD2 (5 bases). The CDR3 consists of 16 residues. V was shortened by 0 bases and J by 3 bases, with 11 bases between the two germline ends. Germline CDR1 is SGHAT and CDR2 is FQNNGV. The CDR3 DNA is TGTGCCAGCAGCTTAGATGGGCAGAGGGACACCGGGGAGCTGTTTTTT. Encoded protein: CASSLDGQRDTGELFF. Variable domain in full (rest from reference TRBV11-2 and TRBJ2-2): EAGVAQSPRYKIIEKRQSVAFWCNPISGHATLYWYQQILGQGPKLLIQFQNNGVVDDSQLPKDRFSAERLKGVDSTLKIQPAKLEDSAVYLCASSLDGQRDTGELFFGEGSRLTVL.

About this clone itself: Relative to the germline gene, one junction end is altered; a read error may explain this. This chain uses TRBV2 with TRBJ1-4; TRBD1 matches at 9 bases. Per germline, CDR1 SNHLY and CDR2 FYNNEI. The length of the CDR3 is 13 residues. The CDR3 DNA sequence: TGTGCCAGCAGTACCGGGACAGGGAGGACCCCGCCTTTT. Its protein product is CASSTGTGRTPPF.

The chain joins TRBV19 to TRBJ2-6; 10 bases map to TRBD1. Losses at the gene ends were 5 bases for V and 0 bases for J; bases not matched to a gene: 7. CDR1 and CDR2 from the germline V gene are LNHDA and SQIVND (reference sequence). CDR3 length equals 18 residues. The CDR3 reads CASSVWGQGTSGANVLTF. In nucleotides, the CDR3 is TGTGCCAGTAGTGTCTGGGGACAGGGGACCTCTGGGGCCAACGTCCTGACTTTC.

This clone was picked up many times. The CDR3 spells CASSLLWNTGELFF. CDR3 DNA sequence: TGTGCCAGCAGCTTACTATGGAACACCGGGGAGCTGTTTTTT. The rearrangement uses TRBV7-2 and TRBJ2-2, with no clear D. Trimming removed 2 bases from V and 1 base from J, with 5 bases in between. This CDR3 spans 14 amino acids. CDR1 is SGHTA and CDR2 is FQGNSA in the germline V gene.

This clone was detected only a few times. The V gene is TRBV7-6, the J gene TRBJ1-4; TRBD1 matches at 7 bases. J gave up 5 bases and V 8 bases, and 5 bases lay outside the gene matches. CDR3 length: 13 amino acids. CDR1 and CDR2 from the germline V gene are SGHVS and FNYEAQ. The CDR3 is CASRRQGNEKLFF. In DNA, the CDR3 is TGTGCCAGCCGTAGACAGGGCAATGAAAAACTGTTTTTT.

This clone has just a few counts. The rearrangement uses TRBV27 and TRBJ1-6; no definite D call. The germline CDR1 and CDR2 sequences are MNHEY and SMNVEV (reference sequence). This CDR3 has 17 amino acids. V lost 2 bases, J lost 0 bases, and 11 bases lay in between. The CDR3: CASSLAAGSSYNSPLHF. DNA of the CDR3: TGTGCCAGCAGTTTAGCCGCGGGGAGCTCCTATAATTCACCCCTCCACTTT.

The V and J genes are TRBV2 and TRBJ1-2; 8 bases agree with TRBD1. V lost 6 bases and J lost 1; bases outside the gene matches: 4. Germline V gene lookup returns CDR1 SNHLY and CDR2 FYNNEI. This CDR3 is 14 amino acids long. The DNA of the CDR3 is TGTGCCAGCAGATCTACAGGGGGTAACTATGGCTACACCTTC. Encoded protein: CASRSTGGNYGYTF.

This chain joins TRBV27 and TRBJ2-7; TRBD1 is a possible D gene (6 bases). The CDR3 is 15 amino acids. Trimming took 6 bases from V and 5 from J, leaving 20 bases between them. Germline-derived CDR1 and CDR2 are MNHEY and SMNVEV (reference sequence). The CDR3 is CASSSQGTEPDEQYF. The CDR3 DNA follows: TGTGCCAGCAGCAGCCAGGGGACCGAGCCTGACGAGCAGTACTTC.

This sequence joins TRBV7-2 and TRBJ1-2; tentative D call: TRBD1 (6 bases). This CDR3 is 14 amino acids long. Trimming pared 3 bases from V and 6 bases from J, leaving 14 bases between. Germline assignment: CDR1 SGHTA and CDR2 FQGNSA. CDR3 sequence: CASSFSPGEHGYTF. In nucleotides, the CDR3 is TGTGCCAGCAGCTTTAGTCCAGGGGAGCATGGCTACACCTTC.

The CDR3 region is CASSRPGQGYNEQFF. As DNA, the CDR3 is TGTGCCAGCAGTCGACCGGGACAGGGATACAATGAGCAGTTCTTC. The J gene is TRBJ2-1, the V gene TRBV28; 9 nucleotides align to TRBD1. V shed 5 bases, J shed 4 bases, and the junction held 6 bases outside the gene matches. Germline loops: CDR1 MDHEN, CDR2 SYDVKM. This CDR3 spans 15 amino acids.

The CDR3 DNA sequence: TGCGCCAGCAGCCTCACTAGCGGGAGAGACACCGGGGAGCTGTTTTTT. As protein: CASSLTSGRDTGELFF. This chain joins TRBV4-3 and TRBJ2-2; 11 bases are a match to TRBD2. J was trimmed by 3 bases and V by 4 bases; bases with no gene match: 4. From germline, CDR1 is LGHNA and CDR2 YSLEER. The CDR3 totals 16 residues.

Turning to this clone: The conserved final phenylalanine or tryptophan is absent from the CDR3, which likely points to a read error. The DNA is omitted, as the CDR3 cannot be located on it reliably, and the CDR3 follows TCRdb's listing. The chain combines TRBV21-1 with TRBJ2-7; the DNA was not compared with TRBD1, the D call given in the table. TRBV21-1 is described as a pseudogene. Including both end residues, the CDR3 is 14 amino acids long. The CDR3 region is CASSKVRRGTAYHI.

The CDR3 here is CAWRRDSNQPQHF. CDR3 nucleotide sequence: TGTGCCTGGAGGCGAGATAGCAATCAGCCCCAGCATTTT. The chain couples TRBV30 to TRBJ1-5; unclear D gene. Trimming took off 3 bases at V and 0 bases at J, with 6 bases between the two ends. Germline CDR1 is GTSNPN and CDR2 is SVGIG (reference sequence). This CDR3 has 13 amino acids.

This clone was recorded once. CDR3 sequence (DNA): TGTGCCAGCAGCAAAGCTGACAGAGAAAAACTGTTTTTT. Translated: CASSKADREKLFF. The rearrangement uses TRBV21-1 and TRBJ1-4; no DNA check was done on the table's D call, TRBD1. TRBV21-1 is a known pseudogene. There are 13 residues in the CDR3.

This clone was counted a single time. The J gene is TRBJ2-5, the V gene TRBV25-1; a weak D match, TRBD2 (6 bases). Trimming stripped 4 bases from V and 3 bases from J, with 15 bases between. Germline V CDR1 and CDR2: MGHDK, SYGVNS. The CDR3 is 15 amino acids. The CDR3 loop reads CASSGVSGREETQYF. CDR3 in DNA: TGTGCCAGCAGTGGGGTTTCCGGGAGAGAAGAGACCCAGTACTTC.

CDR3 sequence: CASSQARQGGETQYF. CDR3 coding DNA: TGCGCCAGCAGCCAAGCCCGACAGGGAGGAGAGACCCAGTACTTC. V gene TRBV4-3 combines with J gene TRBJ2-5; weak D call: TRBD1 (7 bases). The CDR3 is 15 amino acids. CDR1 and CDR2 (germline): LGHNA, YSLEER. V lost 1 base and J lost 4, with 13 bases in between.

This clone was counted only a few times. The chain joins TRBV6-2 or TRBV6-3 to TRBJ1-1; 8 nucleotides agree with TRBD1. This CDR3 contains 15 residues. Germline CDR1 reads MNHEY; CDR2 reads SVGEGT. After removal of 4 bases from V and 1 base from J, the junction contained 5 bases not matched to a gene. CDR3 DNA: TGTGCCAGCAGTTTGACAGGGGAGGCGAACACTGAAGCTTTCTTT. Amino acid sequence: CASSLTGEANTEAFF.

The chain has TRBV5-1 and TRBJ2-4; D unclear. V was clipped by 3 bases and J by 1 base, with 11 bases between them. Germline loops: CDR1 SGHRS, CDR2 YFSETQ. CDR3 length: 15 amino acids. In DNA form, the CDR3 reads TGCGCCAGCAGCTCCCCGGAGACGGCCAAAAACATTCAGTACTTC. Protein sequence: CASSSPETAKNIQYF. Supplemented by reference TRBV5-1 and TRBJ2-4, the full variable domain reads KAGVTQTPRYLIKTRGQQVTLSCSPISGHRSVSWYQQTPGQGLQFLFEYFSETQRNKGNFPGRFSGRQFSNSRSEMNVSTLELGDSALYLCASSSPETAKNIQYFGAGTRLSVL.

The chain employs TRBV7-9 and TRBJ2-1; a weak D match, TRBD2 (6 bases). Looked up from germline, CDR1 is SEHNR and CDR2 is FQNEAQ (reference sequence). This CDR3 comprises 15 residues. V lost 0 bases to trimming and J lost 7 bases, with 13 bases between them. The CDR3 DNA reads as TGTGCCAGCAGCTTAGCTGTGAGGGCGGGAAATGAGCAGTTCTTC. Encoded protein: CASSLAVRAGNEQFF.

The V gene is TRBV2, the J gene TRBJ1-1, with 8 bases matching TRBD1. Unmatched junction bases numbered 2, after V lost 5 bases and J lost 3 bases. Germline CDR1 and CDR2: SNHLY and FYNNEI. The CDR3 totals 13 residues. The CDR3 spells CASSLDRDTEAFF. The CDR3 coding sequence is TGTGCCAGCAGTCTGGACAGGGACACTGAAGCTTTCTTT.

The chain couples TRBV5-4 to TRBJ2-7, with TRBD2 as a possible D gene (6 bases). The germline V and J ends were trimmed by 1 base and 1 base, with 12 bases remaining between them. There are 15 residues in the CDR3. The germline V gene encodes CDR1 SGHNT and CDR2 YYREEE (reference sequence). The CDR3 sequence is CASSLYSGPSYEQYF. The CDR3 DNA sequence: TGTGCCAGCAGCTTGTACAGCGGGCCGTCCTACGAGCAGTACTTC.

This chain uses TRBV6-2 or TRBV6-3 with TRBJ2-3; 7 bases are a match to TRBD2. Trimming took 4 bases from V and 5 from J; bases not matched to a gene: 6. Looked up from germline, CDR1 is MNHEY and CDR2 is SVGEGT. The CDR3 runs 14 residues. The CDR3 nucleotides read TGTGCCAGCAGTTGGAATTGGGAGGGAGATACGCAGTATTTT. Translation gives CASSWNWEGDTQYF.

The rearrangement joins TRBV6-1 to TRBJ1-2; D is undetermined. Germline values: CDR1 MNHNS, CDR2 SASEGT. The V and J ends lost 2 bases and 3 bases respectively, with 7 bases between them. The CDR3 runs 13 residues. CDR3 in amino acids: CASSEPGYYGYTF. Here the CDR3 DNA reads TGTGCCAGCAGTGAACCGGGGTACTATGGCTACACCTTC.

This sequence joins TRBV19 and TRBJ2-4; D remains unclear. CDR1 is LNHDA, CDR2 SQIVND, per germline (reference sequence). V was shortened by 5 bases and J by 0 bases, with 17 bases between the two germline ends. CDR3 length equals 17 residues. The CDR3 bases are TGTGCCAGTAGTCCTCGGGTCCGAGTGGTAGCCAAAAACATTCAGTACTTC. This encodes CASSPRVRVVAKNIQYF.

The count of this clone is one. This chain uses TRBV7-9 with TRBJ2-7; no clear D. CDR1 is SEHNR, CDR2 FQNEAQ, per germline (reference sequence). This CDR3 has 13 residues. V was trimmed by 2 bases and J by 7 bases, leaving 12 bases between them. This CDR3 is CASSLQGRGEQYV. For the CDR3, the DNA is TGTGCCAGCAGCTTACAAGGAAGAGGTGAGCAGTACGTC.

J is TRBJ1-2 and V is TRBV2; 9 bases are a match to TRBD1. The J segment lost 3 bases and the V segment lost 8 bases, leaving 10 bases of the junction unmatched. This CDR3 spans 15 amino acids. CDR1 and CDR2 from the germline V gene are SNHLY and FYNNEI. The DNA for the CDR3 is TGTGCCAGCGGAAAAACAGGGGGCGCCGACTATGGCTACACCTTC. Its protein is CASGKTGGADYGYTF.

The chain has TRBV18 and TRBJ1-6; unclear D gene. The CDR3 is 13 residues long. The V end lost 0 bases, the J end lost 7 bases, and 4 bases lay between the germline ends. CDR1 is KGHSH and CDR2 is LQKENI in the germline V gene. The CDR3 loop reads CASSPPPNSPLHF. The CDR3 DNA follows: TGTGCCAGCTCACCACCCCCAAATTCACCCCTCCACTTT. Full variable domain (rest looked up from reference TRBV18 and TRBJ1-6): NAGVMQNPRHLVRRRGQEARLRCSPMKGHSHVYWYRQLPEEGLKFMVYLQKENIIDESGMPKERFSAEFPKEGPSILRIQQVVRGDSAAYFCASSPPPNSPLHFGNGTRLTVT.

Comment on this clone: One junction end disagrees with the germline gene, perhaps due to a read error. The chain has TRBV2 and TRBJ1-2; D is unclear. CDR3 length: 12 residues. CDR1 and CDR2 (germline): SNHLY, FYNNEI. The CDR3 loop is CATSQQPYGYTF. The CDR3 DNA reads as TGTGCCACCAGTCAACAGCCCTATGGCTACACCTTC.